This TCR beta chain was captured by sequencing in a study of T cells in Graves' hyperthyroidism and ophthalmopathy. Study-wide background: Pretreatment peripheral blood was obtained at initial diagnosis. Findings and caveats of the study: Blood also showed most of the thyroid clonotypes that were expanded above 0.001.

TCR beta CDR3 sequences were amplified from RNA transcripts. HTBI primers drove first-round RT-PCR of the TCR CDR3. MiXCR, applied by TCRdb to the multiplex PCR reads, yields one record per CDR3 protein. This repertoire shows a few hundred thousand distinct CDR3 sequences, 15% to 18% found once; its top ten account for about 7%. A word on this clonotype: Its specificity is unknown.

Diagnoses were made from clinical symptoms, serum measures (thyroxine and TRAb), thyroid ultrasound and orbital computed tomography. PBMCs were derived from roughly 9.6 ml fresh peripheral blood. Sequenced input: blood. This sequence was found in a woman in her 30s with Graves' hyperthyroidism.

The CDR3 region has the DNA TGTGCCAGCAGGCCAATTCTAGCGGGAGGTTTCCTCTACGAGCAGTACTTC. Protein: CASRPILAGGFLYEQYF. The V and J genes are TRBV6-1 and TRBJ2-7; the match to TRBD2 covers 11 bases. Germline CDR1 reads MNHNS; CDR2 reads SASEGT. With 6 bases clipped from V and 3 bases from J, the junction kept 13 bases outside the gene matches. This CDR3 is 17 amino acids long.